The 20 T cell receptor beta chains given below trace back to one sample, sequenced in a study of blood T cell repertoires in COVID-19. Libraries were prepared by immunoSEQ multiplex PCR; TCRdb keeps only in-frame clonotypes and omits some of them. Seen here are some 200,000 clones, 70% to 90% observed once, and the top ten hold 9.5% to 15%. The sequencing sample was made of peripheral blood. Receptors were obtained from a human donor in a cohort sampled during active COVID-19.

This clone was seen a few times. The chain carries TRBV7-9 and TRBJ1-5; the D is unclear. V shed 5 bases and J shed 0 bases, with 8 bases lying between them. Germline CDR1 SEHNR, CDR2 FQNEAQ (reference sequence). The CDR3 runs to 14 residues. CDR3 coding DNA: TGTGCCAGCAGCCGGGATATTAGCAATCAGCCCCAGCATTTT. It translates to CASSRDISNQPQHF.

The DNA for the CDR3 is TGTGCCAGCAGCCTAGCCGGTGGCTACACCTTC. Its protein product is CASSLAGGYTF. This sequence joins TRBV3-1 (or the pseudogene TRBV3-2) and TRBJ1-2; D is ambiguous. Trimming took off 4 bases at V and 7 bases at J, with 7 bases between the two ends. This CDR3 region has 11 residues. The germline CDR1 and CDR2 sequences are LGHDT and YNNKEL (reference sequence).

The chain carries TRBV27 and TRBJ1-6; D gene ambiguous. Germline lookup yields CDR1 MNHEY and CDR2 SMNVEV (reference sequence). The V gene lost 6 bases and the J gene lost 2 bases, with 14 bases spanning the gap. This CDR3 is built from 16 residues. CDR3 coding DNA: TGTGCCAGCAGGTTAGAAAGTGGCACCTATAATTCACCCCTCCACTTT. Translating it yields CASRLESGTYNSPLHF.

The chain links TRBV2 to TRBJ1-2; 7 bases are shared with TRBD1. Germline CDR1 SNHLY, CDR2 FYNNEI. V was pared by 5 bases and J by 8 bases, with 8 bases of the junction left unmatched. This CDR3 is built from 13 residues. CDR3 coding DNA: TGTGCCAGCAGTCCGACAGGGCAAGGAGGCTACACCTTC. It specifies CASSPTGQGGYTF.

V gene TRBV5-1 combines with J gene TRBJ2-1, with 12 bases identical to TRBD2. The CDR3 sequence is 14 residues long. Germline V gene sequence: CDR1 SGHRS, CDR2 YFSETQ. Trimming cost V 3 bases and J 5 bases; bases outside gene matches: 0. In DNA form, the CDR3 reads TGCGCCAGCAGCTGGACTAGCGGGGACAATGAGCAGTTCTTC. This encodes CASSWTSGDNEQFF.

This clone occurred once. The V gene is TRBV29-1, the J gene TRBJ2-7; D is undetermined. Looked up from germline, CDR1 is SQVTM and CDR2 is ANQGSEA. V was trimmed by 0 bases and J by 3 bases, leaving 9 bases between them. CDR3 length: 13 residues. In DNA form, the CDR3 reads TGCAGCGTTGAAGACTCAGAGGTCTACGAGCAGTACTTC. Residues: CSVEDSEVYEQYF.

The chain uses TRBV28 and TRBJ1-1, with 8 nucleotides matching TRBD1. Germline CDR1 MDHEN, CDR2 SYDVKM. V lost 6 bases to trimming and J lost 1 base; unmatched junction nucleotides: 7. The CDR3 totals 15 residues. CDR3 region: CASSPSGGGNTEAFF. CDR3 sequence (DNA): TGTGCCAGCAGCCCATCAGGGGGCGGGAACACTGAAGCTTTCTTT.

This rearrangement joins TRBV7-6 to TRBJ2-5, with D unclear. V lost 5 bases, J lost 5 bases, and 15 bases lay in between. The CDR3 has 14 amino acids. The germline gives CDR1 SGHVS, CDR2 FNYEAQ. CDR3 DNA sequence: TGTGCCAGCAGCCAGAAAAGAAGTTTGGAGACCCAGTACTTC. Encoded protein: CASSQKRSLETQYF. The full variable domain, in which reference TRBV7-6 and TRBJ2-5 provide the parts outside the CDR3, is GAGVSQSPRYKVTKRGQDVALRCDPISGHVSLYWYRQALGQGPEFLTYFNYEAQQDKSGLPNDRFSAERPEGSISTLTIQRTEQRDSAMYRCASSQKRSLETQYFGPGTRLLVL.

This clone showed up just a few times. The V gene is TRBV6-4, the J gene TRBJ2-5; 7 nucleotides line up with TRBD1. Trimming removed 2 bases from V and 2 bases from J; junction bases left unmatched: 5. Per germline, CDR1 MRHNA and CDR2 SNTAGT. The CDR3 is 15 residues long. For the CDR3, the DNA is TGTGCCAGCAGTGACGGAGTACAGGGGCAAGAGACCCAGTACTTC. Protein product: CASSDGVQGQETQYF.

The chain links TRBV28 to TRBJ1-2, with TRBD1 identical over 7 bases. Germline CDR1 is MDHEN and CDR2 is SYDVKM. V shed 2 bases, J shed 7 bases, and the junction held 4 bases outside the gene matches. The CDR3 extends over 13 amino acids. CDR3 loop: CASSLQGVAGYTF. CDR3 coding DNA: TGTGCCAGCAGTTTACAGGGGGTGGCTGGCTACACCTTC.

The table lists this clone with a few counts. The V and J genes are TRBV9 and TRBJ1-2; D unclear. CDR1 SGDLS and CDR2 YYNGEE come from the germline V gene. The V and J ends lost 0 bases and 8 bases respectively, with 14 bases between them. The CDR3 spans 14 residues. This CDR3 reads CASSVEGGLKGYTF. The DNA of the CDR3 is TGTGCCAGCAGCGTAGAGGGAGGTTTAAAAGGCTACACCTTC.

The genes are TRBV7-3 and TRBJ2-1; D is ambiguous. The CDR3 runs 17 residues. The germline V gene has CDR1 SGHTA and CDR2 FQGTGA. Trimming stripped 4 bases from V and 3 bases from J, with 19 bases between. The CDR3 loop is CASSSRPDYTHYNEQFF. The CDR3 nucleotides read TGTGCCAGCAGCTCGCGGCCTGATTACACACACTACAATGAGCAGTTCTTC.

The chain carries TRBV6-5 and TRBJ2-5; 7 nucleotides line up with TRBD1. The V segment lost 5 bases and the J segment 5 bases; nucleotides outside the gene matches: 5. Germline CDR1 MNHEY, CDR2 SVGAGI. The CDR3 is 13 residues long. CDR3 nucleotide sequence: TGTGCCAGCAGTCTCGACAGGGATGAGACCCAGTACTTC. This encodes CASSLDRDETQYF.

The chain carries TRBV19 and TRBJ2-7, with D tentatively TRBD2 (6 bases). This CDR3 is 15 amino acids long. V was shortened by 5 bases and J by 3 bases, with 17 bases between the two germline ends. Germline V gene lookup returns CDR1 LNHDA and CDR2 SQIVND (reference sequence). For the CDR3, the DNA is TGTGCCAGTAGTCCCAGGGCGTTGGGGGGCTACGAGCAGTACTTC. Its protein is CASSPRALGGYEQYF.

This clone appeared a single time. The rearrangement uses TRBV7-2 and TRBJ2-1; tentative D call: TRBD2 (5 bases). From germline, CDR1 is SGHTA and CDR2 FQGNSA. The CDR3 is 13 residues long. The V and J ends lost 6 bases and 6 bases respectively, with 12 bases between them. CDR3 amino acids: CASSPGSFNEQFF. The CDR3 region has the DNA TGTGCCAGCAGTCCGGGAAGTTTCAATGAGCAGTTCTTC.

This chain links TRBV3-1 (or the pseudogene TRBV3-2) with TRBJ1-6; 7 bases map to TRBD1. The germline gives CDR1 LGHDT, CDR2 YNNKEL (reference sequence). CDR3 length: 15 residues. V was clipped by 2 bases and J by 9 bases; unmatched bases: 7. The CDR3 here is CASSQTSQGFSPLHF. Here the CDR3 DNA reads TGTGCCAGCAGCCAAACATCACAGGGGTTTTCACCCCTCCACTTT.

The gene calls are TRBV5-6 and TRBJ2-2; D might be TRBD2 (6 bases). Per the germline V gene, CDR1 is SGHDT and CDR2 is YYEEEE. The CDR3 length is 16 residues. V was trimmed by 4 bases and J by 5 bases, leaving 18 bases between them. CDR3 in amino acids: CASSLTTGGWTGELFF. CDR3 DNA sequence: TGTGCCAGCAGCCTCACAACTGGGGGGTGGACCGGGGAGCTGTTTTTT.

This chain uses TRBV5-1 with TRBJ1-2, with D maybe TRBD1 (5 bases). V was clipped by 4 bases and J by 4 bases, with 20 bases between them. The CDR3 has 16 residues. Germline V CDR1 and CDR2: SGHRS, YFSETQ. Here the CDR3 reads CASSPFKTGTGYGYTF. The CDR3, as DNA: TGCGCCAGCAGCCCTTTTAAAACAGGAACAGGCTATGGCTACACCTTC.

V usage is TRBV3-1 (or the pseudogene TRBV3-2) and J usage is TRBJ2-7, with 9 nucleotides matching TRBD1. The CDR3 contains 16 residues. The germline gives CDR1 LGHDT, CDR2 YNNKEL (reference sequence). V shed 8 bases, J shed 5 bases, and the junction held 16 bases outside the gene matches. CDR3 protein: CASQTILWTGEDEQYF. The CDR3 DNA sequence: TGTGCCAGCCAGACCATATTATGGACAGGGGAGGACGAGCAGTACTTC.

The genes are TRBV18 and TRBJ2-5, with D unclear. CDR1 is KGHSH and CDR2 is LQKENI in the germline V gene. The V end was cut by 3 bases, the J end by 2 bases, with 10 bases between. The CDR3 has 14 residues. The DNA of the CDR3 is TGTGCCAGCTCACCTTTATCCTTACAAGAGACCCAGTACTTC. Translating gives CASSPLSLQETQYF. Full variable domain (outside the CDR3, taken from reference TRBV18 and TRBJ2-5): NAGVMQNPRHLVRRRGQEARLRCSPMKGHSHVYWYRQLPEEGLKFMVYLQKENIIDESGMPKERFSAEFPKEGPSILRIQQVVRGDSAAYFCASSPLSLQETQYFGPGTRLLVL.